Listed here is a single T cell receptor beta chain. The data were obtained in a study of CD8 T cells in Susac syndrome. About the research overall: Patients with Susac syndrome who were sequenced included more than 5 with active disease and fewer than 10 in remission. Intravenous immunoglobulin alone or corticosteroids were being given to patients with Susac syndrome at blood draw, unless they were therapy-naive.

When the RNA was reverse transcribed, random hexamers were used with an input of roughly 0.45 to 1 ug. The method of amplification for TCR beta CDR3 was immunoSEQ multiplex PCR, covering 54 Vbeta and 13 Jbeta. TCRdb re-called the immunoSEQ multiplex PCR reads with MiXCR, one entry per CDR3 protein. The table records more than 150,000 distinct CDR3 sequences, over 90% of them present only once. The source is a human donor with Susac syndrome. Sequenced input: CD8+ T cells from PBMCs.

The chain's CDR3 is CASSQVAGTDRDGETQYF. The CDR3, as DNA: TGTGCCAGCAGCCAAGTTGCCGGAACTGATAGAGATGGAGAGACCCAGTACTTC. The V call is TRBV4-2, the J call TRBJ2-5; D unresolved. CDR1 LGHNA and CDR2 YNFKEQ come from the germline V gene. V lost 1 base and J 4 bases, leaving 22 bases between the germline ends. There are 18 residues in the CDR3.